The clone carrying this TCR beta chain was detected once. The antigen is not known. This sample is drawn from a study of T cell responses to AZD1222 COVID-19 vaccine. Looking at the study overall: Second-dose intervals of approximately 4 or approximately 12 weeks were pooled. Study-level results: Recipients of AZD1222 seropositive at baseline numbered only 6 or 7. There were mostly white British donors and more females than males, and clonal diversity was possibly underestimated.

The germline V gene has CDR1 MDHEN and CDR2 SYDVKM. V dropped 3 bases and J dropped 8; count of bases not matched to a gene: 11. The CDR3 loop spans 15 amino acids. The protocol was immunoSEQ multiplex PCR, while the TCRdb copy is restricted to in-frame clones and leaves out a portion. The repertoire consists of about 120,000 clones, with around 85% occurring once and the leading ten covering roughly 2.4%. The chain is built from TRBV28 and TRBJ1-2, with TRBD1 matching 8 bases. Material: peripheral blood, obtained on day 0 of AZD1222 vaccination. This receptor was taken from an adult in good health. The CDR3 nucleotides read TGTGCCAGCAGTTTTCCCCAGGACAGGGTTAACGGCTACACCTTC. This sequence encodes CASSFPQDRVNGYTF.